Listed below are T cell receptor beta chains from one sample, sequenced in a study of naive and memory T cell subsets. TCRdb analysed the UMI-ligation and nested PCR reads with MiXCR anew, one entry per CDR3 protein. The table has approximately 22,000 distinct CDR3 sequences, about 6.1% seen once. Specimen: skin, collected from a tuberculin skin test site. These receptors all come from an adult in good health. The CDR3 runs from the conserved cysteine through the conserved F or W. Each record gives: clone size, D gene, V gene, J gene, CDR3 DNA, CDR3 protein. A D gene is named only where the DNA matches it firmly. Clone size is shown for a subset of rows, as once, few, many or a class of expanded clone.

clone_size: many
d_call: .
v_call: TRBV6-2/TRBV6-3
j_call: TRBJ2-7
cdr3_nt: TGTGCCAGCAGTTACTCGCTGCAATCCGGGGAGCAGTACTTC
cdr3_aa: CASSYSLQSGEQYF

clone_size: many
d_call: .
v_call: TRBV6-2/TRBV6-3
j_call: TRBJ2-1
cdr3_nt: TGTGCCAGCAGTTACTCGAGGGCGGGATACTACAATGAGCAGTTCTTC
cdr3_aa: CASSYSRAGYYNEQFF

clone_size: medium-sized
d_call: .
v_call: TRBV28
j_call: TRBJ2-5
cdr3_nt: TGTGCCAGCAGTTTAAACAGGGCAGAGACCCAGTACTTC
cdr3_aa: CASSLNRAETQYF

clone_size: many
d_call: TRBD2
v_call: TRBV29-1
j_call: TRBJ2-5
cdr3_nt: TGCAGCGTTGAAGACTTGACTAGCGGGAGGGAGACCCAGTACTTC
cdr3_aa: CSVEDLTSGRETQYF

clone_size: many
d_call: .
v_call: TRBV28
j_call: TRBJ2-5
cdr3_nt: TGTGCCAGCAGCCGGAAGGGATTTATCACTCAAGAGACCCAGTACTTC
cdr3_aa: CASSRKGFITQETQYF

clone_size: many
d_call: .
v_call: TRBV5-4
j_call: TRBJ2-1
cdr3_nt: TGTGCCAGCAGCACCGCTGACAGGTATACCTACAATGAGCAGTTCTTC
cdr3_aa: CASSTADRYTYNEQFF

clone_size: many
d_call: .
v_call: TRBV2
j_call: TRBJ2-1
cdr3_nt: TGTGCCAGCCAGGATATAAATGAGCAGTTCTTC
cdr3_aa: CASQDINEQFF

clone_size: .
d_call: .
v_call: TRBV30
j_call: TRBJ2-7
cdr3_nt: TGTGCCTCCACCCGGAGGGCCAGTTCCTACGAGCAGTACTTC
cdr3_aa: CASTRRASSYEQYF

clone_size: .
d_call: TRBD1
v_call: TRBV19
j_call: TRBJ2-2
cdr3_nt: TGTGCCAGTAGTATGTGGGACAGGGGAACCGGGGAGCTGTTTTTT
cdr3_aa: CASSMWDRGTGELFF

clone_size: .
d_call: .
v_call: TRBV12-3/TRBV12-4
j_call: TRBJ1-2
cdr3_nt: TGTGCCAGCAGTTTTTTGGGGTTGGGCTATGGCGACACCTTC
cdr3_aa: CASSFLGLGYGDTF

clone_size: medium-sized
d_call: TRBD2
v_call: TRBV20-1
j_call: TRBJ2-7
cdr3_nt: TGCAGTGCGCTGACTAGCGGGGCCTACGAGCAGTACTTC
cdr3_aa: CSALTSGAYEQYF

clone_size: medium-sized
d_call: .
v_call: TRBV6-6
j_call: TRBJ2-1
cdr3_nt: TGTGCCAGCAGTTCCGATGCGGCCACGATGGTCAATGAGCAGTTCTTC
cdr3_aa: CASSSDAATMVNEQFF

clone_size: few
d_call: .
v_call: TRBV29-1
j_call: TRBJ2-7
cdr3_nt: TGCAGCGTTGTTACAGTATACTCCTACGAGCAGTACTTC
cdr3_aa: CSVVTVYSYEQYF

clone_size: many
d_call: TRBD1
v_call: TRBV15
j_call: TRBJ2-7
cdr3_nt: TGTGCCACCAGCAGGACAGGGACCTACGAGCAGTACTTC
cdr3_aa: CATSRTGTYEQYF